In this sample, the clone carrying this T cell receptor beta chain turned up a few times. One entry per CDR3 protein, called by TCRdb with MiXCR from the RT-PCR reads. This sample has hundreds of thousands of distinct CDR3 sequences, with about 11% found just once. These data belong to a study of response to subunit inactivated influenza vaccine. CDR3 size: 13 residues. The V and J ends lost 0 bases and 7 bases respectively, with 9 bases between them. This sample also appeared in a second study, on T cells expressing NK-cell markers. That study reports: The authors made TCR beta cDNA libraries by 5'RACE template switching. This switching added a universal primer site and UMIs. Most of the eight sequenced donors were HCMV-seropositive; one was seronegative.

The sequenced sample was PBMCs from blood, obtained on the day of vaccination. The receptor was derived from a man aged 45-60 years who received an inactivated influenza vaccine. This chain joins TRBV12-3 or TRBV12-4 and TRBJ1-2; D uncertain. Written as DNA, the CDR3 is TGTGCCAGCAGTTTAGCGACCAGGCGTGGCTACACCTTC. Translating it yields CASSLATRRGYTF.